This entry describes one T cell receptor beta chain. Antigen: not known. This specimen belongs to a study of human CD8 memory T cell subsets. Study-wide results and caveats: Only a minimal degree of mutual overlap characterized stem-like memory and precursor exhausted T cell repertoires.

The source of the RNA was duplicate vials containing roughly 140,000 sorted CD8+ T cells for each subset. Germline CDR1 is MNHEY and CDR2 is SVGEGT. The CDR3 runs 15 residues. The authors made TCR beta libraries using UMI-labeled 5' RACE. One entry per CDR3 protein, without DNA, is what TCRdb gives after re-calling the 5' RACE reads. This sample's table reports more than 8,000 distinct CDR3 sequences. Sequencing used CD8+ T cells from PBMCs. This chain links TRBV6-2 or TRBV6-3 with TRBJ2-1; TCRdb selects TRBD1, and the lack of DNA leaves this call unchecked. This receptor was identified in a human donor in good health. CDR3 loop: CASSPPGGRVHEQFF.